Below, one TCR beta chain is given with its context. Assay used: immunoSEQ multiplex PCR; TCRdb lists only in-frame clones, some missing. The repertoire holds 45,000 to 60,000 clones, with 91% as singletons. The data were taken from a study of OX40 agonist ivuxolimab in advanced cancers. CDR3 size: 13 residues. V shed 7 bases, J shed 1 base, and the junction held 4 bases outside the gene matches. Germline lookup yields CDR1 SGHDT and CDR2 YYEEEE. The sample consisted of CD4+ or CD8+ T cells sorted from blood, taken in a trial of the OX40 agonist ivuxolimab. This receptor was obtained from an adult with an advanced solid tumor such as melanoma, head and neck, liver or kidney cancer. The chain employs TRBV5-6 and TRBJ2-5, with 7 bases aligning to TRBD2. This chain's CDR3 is CASSGGGQETQYF. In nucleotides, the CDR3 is TGTGCCAGCTCGGGCGGGGGCCAAGAGACCCAGTACTTC.